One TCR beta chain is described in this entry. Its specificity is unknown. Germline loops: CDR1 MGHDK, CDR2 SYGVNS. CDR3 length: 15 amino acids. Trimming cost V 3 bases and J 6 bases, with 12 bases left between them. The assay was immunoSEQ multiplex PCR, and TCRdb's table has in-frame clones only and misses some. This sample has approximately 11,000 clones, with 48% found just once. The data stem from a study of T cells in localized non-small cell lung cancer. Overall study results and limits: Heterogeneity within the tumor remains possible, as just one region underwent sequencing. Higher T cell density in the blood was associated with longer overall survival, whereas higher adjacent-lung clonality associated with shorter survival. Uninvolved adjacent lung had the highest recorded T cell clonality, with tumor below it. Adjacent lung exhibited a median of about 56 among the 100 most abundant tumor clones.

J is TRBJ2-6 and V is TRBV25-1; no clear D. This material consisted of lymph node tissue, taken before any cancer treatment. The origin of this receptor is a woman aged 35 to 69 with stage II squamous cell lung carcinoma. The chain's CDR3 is CASSDFGFQANVLTF. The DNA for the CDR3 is TGTGCCAGCAGTGATTTCGGATTTCAGGCCAACGTCCTGACTTTC.